This record covers a single T cell receptor beta chain. Antigen unknown. CDR1 and CDR2 (germline): DFQATT, SNEGSKA (reference sequence). The CDR3 spans 13 residues. V lost 3 bases, J lost 2 bases, and 11 bases lay in between. The data stem from a study of vaccination and CD4 T cells after COVID-19. The Oncomine TCR Beta short-read assay was applied to DNA of cultured CD4+ T cells. TCRdb reprocessed the PCR reads with MiXCR, giving one entry per CDR3 protein. The data hold more than 13,000 distinct CDR3 sequences, with 65% to 80% observed a single time. Treatment reported: approximately 9-day PBMC culture with coronavirus spike peptide pools or control peptides (ViraFEST assay).

Sequences were obtained from CD4+ T cells from blood, cultured in vitro. This TCR was recovered from a human donor who had recovered from COVID-19. The J gene is TRBJ2-7, the V gene TRBV20-1; D unresolved. The CDR3 region has the DNA TGCAGTGCTAGGTCACTAATAACCTACGAGCAGTACTTC. Translation: CSARSLITYEQYF.